This T cell receptor beta chain comes out of a study of cytomegalovirus exposure and HLA in healthy donors. 13 Jbeta primers and 60 Vbeta primers were used for the PCR. Measured with immunoSEQ multiplex PCR; TCRdb has only the in-frame clones, and not every one. The profile covers under 200,000 clones, with 65% to 70% appearing a single time and roughly 4% taken by the ten largest. The CDR3 contains 14 residues. The J segment lost 3 bases and the V segment lost 4 bases, leaving 6 bases of the junction unmatched. Germline CDR1 and CDR2: SGHTA and FQGTGA. The genes are TRBV7-3 and TRBJ2-7, with 7 bases that match TRBD1. Sequenced input: PBMCs. The sequence derives from a woman aged 18-29 years in good health and CMV-seropositive. The CDR3 here is CASSSTGYGYEQYF. In nucleotides, the CDR3 is TGTGCCAGCAGCTCGACAGGGTACGGCTACGAGCAGTACTTC.